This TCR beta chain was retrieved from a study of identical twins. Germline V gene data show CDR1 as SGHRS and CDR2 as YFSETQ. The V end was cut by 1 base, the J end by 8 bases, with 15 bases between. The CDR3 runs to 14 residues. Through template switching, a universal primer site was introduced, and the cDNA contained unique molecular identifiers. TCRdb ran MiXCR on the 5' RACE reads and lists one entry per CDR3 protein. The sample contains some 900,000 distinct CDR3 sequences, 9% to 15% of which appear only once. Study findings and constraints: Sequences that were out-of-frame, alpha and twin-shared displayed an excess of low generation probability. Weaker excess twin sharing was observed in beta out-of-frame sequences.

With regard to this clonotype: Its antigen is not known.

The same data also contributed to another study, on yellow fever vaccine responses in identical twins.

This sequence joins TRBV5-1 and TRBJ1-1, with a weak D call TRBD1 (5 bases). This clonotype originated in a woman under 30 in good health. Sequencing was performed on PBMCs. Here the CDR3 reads CASSLTTGVTEAFF. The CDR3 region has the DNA TGCGCCAGCAGCTTGACAACGGGGGTAACAGAAGCTTTCTTT.